This note documents a single T cell receptor beta chain sequence. This record comes from a study of control samples from healthy donors and cancer patients. TCRdb keeps only in-frame clones here, not all; method: immunoSEQ multiplex PCR. The sample records 100,000 to 150,000 clones, 75% to 95% being singletons. Germline V gives CDR1 LGHNA, CDR2 YSLEER. V was pared by 1 base and J by 8 bases, with 8 bases of the junction left unmatched. This CDR3 comprises 16 residues. The sequencing input was blood. The TCR originated in a man younger than 35 in good health. This sequence joins TRBV4-3 and TRBJ2-1; 10 nucleotides align to TRBD2. In DNA form, the CDR3 reads TGCGCCAGCAGCCAAGTATTAAGCGGGAGGGGTGATGAGCAGTTCTTC. Translated: CASSQVLSGRGDEQFF.